The T cell receptor beta chain under discussion was sequenced for a study of T cells in women clearing cervical HPV infection. Germline CDR1 and CDR2: LNHDA and SQIVND (reference sequence). Trimming took 0 bases from V and 0 from J, leaving 3 bases between them. There are 14 residues in the CDR3. Clones were sequenced by immunoSEQ multiplex PCR, and TCRdb holds only the in-frame ones, with some missing. This sample contains 25,000 to 35,000 clones. Remarks on this clone: The read ends 3 residues early relative to the CDR3; the germline J gene fills the gap.

Sequencing input: blood buffy coat. The chain employs TRBV19 and TRBJ2-1; D uncertain. The source is a woman aged 18 to 75 with a cervical HPV16 infection that either progressed to CIN3+ or cleared (not recorded which). The sequenced part of the CDR3 DNA is TGTGCCAGTAGTATAGACAGCTCCTACAATGAG. Its protein product is CASSIDSSYNE. Given in full, the CDR3 is CASSIDSSYNEQFF.